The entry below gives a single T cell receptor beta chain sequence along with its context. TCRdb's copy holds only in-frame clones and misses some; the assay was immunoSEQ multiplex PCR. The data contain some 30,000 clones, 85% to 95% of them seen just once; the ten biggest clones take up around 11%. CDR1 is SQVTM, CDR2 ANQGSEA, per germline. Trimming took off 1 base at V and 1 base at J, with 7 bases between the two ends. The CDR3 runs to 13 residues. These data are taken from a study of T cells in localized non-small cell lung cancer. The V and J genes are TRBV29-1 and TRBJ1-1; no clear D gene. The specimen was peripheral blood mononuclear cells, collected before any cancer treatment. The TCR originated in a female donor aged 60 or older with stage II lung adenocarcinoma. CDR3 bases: TGCAGCGTTGAAGGGGCCCGGAACACTGAAGCTTTCTTT. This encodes CSVEGARNTEAFF.